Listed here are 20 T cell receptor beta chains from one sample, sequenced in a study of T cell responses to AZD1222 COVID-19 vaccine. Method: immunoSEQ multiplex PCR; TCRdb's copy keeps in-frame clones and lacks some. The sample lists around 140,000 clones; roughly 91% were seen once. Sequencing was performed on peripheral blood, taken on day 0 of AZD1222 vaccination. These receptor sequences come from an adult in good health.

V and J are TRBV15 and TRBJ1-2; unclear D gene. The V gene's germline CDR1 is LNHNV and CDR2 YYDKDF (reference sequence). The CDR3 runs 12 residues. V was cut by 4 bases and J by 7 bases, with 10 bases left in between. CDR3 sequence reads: CATSIYNAGYTF. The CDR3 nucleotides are TGTGCCACCAGCATTTATAACGCTGGCTACACCTTC.

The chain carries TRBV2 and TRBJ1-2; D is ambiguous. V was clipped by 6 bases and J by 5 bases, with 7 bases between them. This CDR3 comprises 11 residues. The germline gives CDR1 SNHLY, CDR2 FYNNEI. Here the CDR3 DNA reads TGTGCCAGCAGGTTGGCATATGGCTACACCTTC. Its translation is CASRLAYGYTF.

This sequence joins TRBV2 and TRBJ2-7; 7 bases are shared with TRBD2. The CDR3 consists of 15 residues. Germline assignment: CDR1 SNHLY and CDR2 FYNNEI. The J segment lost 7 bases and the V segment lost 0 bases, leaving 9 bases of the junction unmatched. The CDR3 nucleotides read TGTGCCAGCAGTGAAGCGGCGGGAGCCTTCGGGGAGCAGTACTTC. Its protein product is CASSEAAGAFGEQYF.

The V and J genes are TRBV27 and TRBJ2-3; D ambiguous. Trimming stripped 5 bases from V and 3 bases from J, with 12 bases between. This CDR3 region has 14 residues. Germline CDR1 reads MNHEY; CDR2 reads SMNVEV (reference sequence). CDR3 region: CASSVRGVTDTQYF. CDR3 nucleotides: TGTGCCAGCAGTGTCCGTGGAGTGACAGATACGCAGTATTTT.

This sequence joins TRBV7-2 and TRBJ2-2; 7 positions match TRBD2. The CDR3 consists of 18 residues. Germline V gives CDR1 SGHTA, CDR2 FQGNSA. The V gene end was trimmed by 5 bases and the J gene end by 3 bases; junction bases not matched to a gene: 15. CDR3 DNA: TGTGCCAGCAGCCCACGAGGACTAGTCCGGAGGGACACCGGGGAGCTGTTTTTT. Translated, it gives CASSPRGLVRRDTGELFF.

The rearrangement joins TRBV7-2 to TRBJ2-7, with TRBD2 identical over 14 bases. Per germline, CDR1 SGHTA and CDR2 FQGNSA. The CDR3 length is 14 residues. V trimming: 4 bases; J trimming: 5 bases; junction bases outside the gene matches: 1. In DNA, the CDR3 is TGTGCCAGCAGCTGGACTAGCGGGGGGAACGAGCAGTACTTC. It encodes CASSWTSGGNEQYF.

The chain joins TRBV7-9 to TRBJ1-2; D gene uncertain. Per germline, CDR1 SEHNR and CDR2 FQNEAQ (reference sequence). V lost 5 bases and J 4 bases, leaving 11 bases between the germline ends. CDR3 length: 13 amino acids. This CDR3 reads CASSLSDGYGYTF. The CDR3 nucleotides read TGTGCCAGCAGCCTCAGCGACGGCTATGGCTACACCTTC.

CDR3 in amino acids: CASTQGGLSGNTIYF. The CDR3 DNA reads TGTGCCAGTACCCAGGGCGGGCTCTCTGGAAACACCATATATTTT. The chain links TRBV19 to TRBJ1-3, with a weak D call TRBD1 (5 bases). The CDR3 consists of 15 residues. Trimming stripped 7 bases from V and 0 bases from J, with 13 bases between. The V gene's germline CDR1 is LNHDA and CDR2 SQIVND (reference sequence).

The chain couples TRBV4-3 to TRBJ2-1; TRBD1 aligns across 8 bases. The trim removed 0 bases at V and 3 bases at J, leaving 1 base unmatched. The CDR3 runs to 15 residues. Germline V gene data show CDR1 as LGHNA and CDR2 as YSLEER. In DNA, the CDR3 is TGCGCCAGCAGCCAAGACAGGGGGCTCTACAATGAGCAGTTCTTC. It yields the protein CASSQDRGLYNEQFF.

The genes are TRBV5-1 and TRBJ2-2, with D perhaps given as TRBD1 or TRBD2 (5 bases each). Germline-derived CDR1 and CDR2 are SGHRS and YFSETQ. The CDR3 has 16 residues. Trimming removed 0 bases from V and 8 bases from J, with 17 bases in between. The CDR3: CASSLAAGTVAGELFF. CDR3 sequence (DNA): TGCGCCAGCAGCTTGGCCGCAGGGACCGTAGCTGGGGAGCTGTTTTTT.

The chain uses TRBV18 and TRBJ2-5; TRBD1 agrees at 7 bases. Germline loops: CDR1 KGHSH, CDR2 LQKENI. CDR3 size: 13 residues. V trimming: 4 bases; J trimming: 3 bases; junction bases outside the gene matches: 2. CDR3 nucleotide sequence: TGTGCCAGCTCACGAGGACAGGAAGAGACCCAGTACTTC. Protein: CASSRGQEETQYF.

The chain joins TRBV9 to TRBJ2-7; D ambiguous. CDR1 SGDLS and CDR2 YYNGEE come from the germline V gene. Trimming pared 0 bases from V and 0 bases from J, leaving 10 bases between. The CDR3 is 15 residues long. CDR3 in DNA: TGTGCCAGCAGCGTAGGTGGTAGGGCCTCCTACGAGCAGTACTTC. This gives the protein CASSVGGRASYEQYF.

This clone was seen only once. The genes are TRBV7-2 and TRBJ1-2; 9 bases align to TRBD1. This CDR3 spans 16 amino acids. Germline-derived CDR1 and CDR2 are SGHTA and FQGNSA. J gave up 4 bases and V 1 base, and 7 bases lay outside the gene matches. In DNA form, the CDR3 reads TGTGCCAGCAGCTTAGGTGCTGGGACAGGGACCTATGGCTACACCTTC. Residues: CASSLGAGTGTYGYTF.

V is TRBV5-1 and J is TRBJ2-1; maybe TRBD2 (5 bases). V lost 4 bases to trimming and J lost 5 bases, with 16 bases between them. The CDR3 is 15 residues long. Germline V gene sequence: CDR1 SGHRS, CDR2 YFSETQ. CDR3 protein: CASSDGVVPNNEQFF. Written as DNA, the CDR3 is TGCGCCAGCAGCGACGGGGTGGTCCCCAACAATGAGCAGTTCTTC.

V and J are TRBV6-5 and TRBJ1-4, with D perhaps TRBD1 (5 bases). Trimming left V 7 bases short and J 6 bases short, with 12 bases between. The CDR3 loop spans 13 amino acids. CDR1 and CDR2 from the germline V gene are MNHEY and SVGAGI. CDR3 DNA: TGTGCCAGCACCAAGTGGGGGTATGAAAAACTGTTTTTT. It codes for CASTKWGYEKLFF.

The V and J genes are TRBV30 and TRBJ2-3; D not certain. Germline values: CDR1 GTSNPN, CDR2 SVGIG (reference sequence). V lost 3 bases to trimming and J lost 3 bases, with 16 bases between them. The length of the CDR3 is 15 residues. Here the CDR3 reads CAWSQAGLGTDTQYF. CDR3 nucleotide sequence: TGTGCCTGGAGCCAGGCCGGGTTAGGTACAGATACGCAGTATTTT.

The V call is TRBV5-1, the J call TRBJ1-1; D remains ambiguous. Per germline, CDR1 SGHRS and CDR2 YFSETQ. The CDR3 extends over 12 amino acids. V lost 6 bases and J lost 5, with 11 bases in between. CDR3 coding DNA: TGCGCCAGCAAAAGGGAAGGGACTGAAGCTTTCTTT. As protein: CASKREGTEAFF.

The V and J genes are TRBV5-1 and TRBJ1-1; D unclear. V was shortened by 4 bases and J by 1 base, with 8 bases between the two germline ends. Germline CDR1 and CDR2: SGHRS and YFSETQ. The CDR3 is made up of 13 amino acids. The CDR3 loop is CASSPDPNTEAFF. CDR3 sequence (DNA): TGCGCCAGCAGCCCGGACCCGAACACTGAAGCTTTCTTT.

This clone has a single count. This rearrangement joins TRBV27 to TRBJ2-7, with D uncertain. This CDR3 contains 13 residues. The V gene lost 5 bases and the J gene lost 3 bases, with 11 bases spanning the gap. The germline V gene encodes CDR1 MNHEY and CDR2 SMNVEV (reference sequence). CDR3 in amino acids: CASSLGLDYEQYF. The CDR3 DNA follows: TGTGCCAGCAGTCTCGGATTAGACTACGAGCAGTACTTC.

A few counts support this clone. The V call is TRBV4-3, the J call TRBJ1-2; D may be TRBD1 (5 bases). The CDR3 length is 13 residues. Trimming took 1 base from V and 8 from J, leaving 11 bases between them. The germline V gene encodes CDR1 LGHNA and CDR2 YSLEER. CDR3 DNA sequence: TGCGCCAGCAGCCAAGGCAGGGTGGACGGCTACACCTTC. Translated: CASSQGRVDGYTF.